A selection of T cell receptor beta chains follows, all from one sample in a study of blood T cell repertoires in COVID-19. Only in-frame clones appear in the TCRdb table, and some are missing; sequencing was by immunoSEQ multiplex PCR. The sample lists tens of thousands of clones, approximately 92% occurring once. Material for sequencing was peripheral blood. All receptors come from a woman over 75 with acute or convalescent COVID-19. Both conserved end residues are part of each CDR3. The D gene is left open where the match is weak. Some rows have no size entry. The others give once, few or many, or a class for an expanded clone.

>TRBJ2-7|NA|12|TRBV6-6|TRBD1
TGTGCCAGCAGCTCGACAGGGTACGAGCAGTACTTC
CASSSTGYEQYF
>TRBJ1-2|NA|13|TRBV2|TRBD1
TGTGCCAGCCGCGAACAGGGGATCTATGGCTACACCTTC
CASREQGIYGYTF
>TRBJ1-2|NA|13|TRBV7-2|NA
TGTGCCAGCATCCTCGGTCCCGCGGATGGCTACACCTTC
CASILGPADGYTF
>TRBJ2-7|NA|17|TRBV6-2/TRBV6-3|TRBD2
TGTGCCAGCAGTTACGACCGGAGGGGAGGGTTTACCTACGAGCAGTACTTC
CASSYDRRGGFTYEQYF
>TRBJ2-3|NA|14|TRBV30|NA
TGTGCCTGGAGTGTTCTTCTAGGCACAGATACGCAGTATTTT
CAWSVLLGTDTQYF
>TRBJ1-2|NA|14|TRBV5-4|TRBD1
TGTGCCAGCAGCTTGAGGCAGGGGGACTATGGCTACACCTTC
CASSLRQGDYGYTF
>TRBJ1-2|few|10|TRBV19|NA
TGTGCCAGTGGAGGGGTTGGCTACACCTTC
CASGGVGYTF
>TRBJ1-2|NA|14|TRBV5-8|TRBD1
TGTGCCAGCAGCCTGGGACAGCGAAACTATGGCTACACCTTC
CASSLGQRNYGYTF
>TRBJ2-7|NA|15|TRBV19|NA
TGTGCCAGTAGTTCGACTCTGGGACACGCATACGAGCAGTACTTC
CASSSTLGHAYEQYF
>TRBJ2-7|NA|12|TRBV12-5|NA
TGTGCTAGTTCACTCATATCGGGGGAGCAGTACTTC
CASSLISGEQYF
>TRBJ1-2|once|14|TRBV24-1|NA
TGTGCCACCCCCAGCAGGGGCAAAGTCAATGGCTACACCTTC
CATPSRGKVNGYTF
>TRBJ1-1|NA|13|TRBV5-1|NA
TGCGCCAGCAGCTTGAAGCAGGACACTGAAGCTTTCTTT
CASSLKQDTEAFF
>TRBJ2-7|NA|14|TRBV7-9|NA
TGTGCCAGCAGCTTGAAAACAGGCCCCTACGAGCAGTACTTC
CASSLKTGPYEQYF
>TRBJ2-5|once|16|TRBV6-5|TRBD1
TGTGCCAGCAGTTCCGGGACAGGGTATCTCCAAGAGACCCAGTACTTC
CASSSGTGYLQETQYF
>TRBJ2-1|once|14|TRBV4-2|NA
TGTGCCAGCAGCCCTACGGGGGAATACAATGAGCAGTTCTTC
CASSPTGEYNEQFF
>TRBJ2-1|NA|15|TRBV9|TRBD2
TGTGCCAGCAGCGTAGGAGGGACTACACCGATTGAGCAGTTCTTC
CASSVGGTTPIEQFF
>TRBJ1-5|NA|14|TRBV2|NA
TGTGCCAGCAGTGAAGGGCGGGGGCTTCAGCCCCAGCATTTT
CASSEGRGLQPQHF
>TRBJ2-1|NA|16|TRBV11-2|TRBD2
TGTGCCAGCAGCTTAGAGGTGATAGCGGGGCTCAATGAGCAGTTCTTC
CASSLEVIAGLNEQFF
>TRBJ2-1|NA|16|TRBV5-1|NA
TGCGCCAGCAGCTTGGCAGGGAACGAACCCTACAATGAGCAGTTCTTC
CASSLAGNEPYNEQFF
>TRBJ1-5|NA|17|TRBV6-2/TRBV6-3|NA
TGTGCCAGCAGTTACTGGGGGGGTATTACTAGCAATCAGCCCCAGCATTTT
CASSYWGGITSNQPQHF
>TRBJ1-2|NA|14|TRBV13|NA
TGTGCCAGCAGCTTAATTGGACAGCCACATGGCTACACCTTC
CASSLIGQPHGYTF
>TRBJ2-4|NA|18|TRBV5-5|TRBD2
TGTGCCAGCAGCTTGAGAGCGGGGGGCGCCTCTGACAAAAACATTCAGTACTTC
CASSLRAGGASDKNIQYF
>TRBJ2-5|NA|14|TRBV5-6|NA
TGTGCCAGCAGCCGAGGACAGACGCAAGAGACCCAGTACTTC
CASSRGQTQETQYF
>TRBJ2-2|NA|14|TRBV7-2|NA
TGTGCCAGCAGGTCGACACGTCTGACCGGGGAGCTGTTTTTT
CASRSTRLTGELFF
>TRBJ2-7|few|13|TRBV5-8|TRBD2
TGTGCCAGCAGCTGGGGAGGGACCTACGAGCAGTACTTC
CASSWGGTYEQYF
>TRBJ1-2|NA|15|TRBV7-2|TRBD1
TGTGCCAGCAGCTTCGGACAGGGGGGGACCTATGGCTACACCTTC
CASSFGQGGTYGYTF
>TRBJ2-3|NA|18|TRBV5-1|NA
TGCGCCAGCAGCTTGGCCCCCCCAACAGGGTTAGGGGCAGATACGCAGTATTTT
CASSLAPPTGLGADTQYF
>TRBJ2-1|NA|14|TRBV11-1|TRBD1
TGTGCCAGCATGACGGGACAGGTCTACAATGAGCAGTTCTTC
CASMTGQVYNEQFF
>TRBJ2-1|NA|15|TRBV28|NA
TGTGCCAGCAGTTACCGACAGACGCACTACAATGAGCAGTTCTTC
CASSYRQTHYNEQFF
>TRBJ1-5|NA|16|TRBV19|NA
TGTGCCAGTAGTTTGTCAACAACGCCTAGCAATCAGCCCCAGCATTTT
CASSLSTTPSNQPQHF
>TRBJ1-4|NA|14|TRBV7-2|NA
TGTGCCAGCAGCTTGGACAGCCGCAATGAAAAACTGTTTTTT
CASSLDSRNEKLFF
>TRBJ2-2|NA|19|TRBV30|TRBD1
TGTGCCTGGAGTGTACACCTGGGACAGGGGGCCCCGAACACCGGGGAGCTGTTTTTT
CAWSVHLGQGAPNTGELFF
>TRBJ2-1|NA|13|TRBV5-1|NA
TGCGCCAGCAGCCCCAACTCGGGCAATGAGCAGTTCTTC
CASSPNSGNEQFF
>TRBJ2-3|NA|13|TRBV29-1|NA
TGCAGCGCGGCGGGGACTAGCACAGATACGCAGTATTTT
CSAAGTSTDTQYF
>TRBJ2-1|NA|15|TRBV7-3|NA
TGTGCCAGCAGCGTATCCTCTCAGGACTACAATGAGCAGTTCTTC
CASSVSSQDYNEQFF
>TRBJ1-1|NA|14|TRBV5-1|TRBD1
TGCGCCAGCAGCTGGGACAGGATGAACACTGAAGCTTTCTTT
CASSWDRMNTEAFF
>TRBJ1-1|NA|18|TRBV5-1|NA
TGCGCCACCAGCGCGGGGTGGGGACCTTTAAGAGAGGACACTGAAGCTTTCTTT
CATSAGWGPLREDTEAFF
>TRBJ1-2|NA|16|TRBV28|NA
TGTGCCAGCACCTTGTGGGGGCGAACGAACGACTATGGCTACACCTTC
CASTLWGRTNDYGYTF
>TRBJ2-2|NA|18|TRBV11-3|NA
TGTGCCAGCAGCCTAAAGCCAGGAACACCCGCGAACACCGGGGAGCTGTTTTTT
CASSLKPGTPANTGELFF
>TRBJ1-5|NA|14|TRBV2|TRBD1
TGTGCCAGCAGGCGGGACAGGGCGGATCAGCCCCAGCATTTT
CASRRDRADQPQHF
>TRBJ2-7|few|16|TRBV5-4|NA
TGTGCCAGCAGCTCACCCTCCGGGACTCTCAATTACGAGCAGTACTTC
CASSSPSGTLNYEQYF
>TRBJ2-7|NA|14|TRBV4-2|TRBD1
TGTGCCAGCAGCCAAGATGCAGGGGGATACGAGCAGTACTTC
CASSQDAGGYEQYF
>TRBJ1-2|NA|12|TRBV18|TRBD1
TGTGCCAGCTCATGGGACAGGGATGGCTACACCTTC
CASSWDRDGYTF
>TRBJ1-2|NA|13|TRBV19|NA
TGTGCCAGTAGCCCCCAGGGTAACTATGGCTACACCTTC
CASSPQGNYGYTF
>TRBJ1-6|NA|14|TRBV7-3|TRBD1
TGTGCCAGCAGCTTACAGGGGGGTTATTCACCCCTCCACTTT
CASSLQGGYSPLHF
>TRBJ1-5|few|13|TRBV18|NA
TGTGCCAGCTCACCGGGCAGAAATCAGCCCCAGCATTTT
CASSPGRNQPQHF
>TRBJ1-2|NA|14|TRBV3-1/TRBV3-2|NA
TGTGCCAGCAGCCAAGGATCCGTAGACTATGGCTACACCTTC
CASSQGSVDYGYTF
>TRBJ2-5|NA|13|TRBV5-1|NA
TGCGCCAGCAGCTTGGAACGAGAAGAGACCCAGTACTTC
CASSLEREETQYF
>TRBJ2-1|NA|14|TRBV5-8|NA
TGTGCCAGCAGAGCGGTAGTCTCCTACAATGAGCAGTTCTTC
CASRAVVSYNEQFF
>TRBJ2-7|NA|13|TRBV6-5|NA
TGTGCCAGCAGTTACTATTCGGGGTACGAGCAGTACTTC
CASSYYSGYEQYF
>TRBJ2-1|NA|13|TRBV9|NA
TGTGCCAGCAGCGTAGGCAGTTACAATGAGCAGTTCTTC
CASSVGSYNEQFF
>TRBJ1-2|NA|15|TRBV6-5|TRBD1
TGTGCCAGCAGTTCCCTGGACAGGCTCCGAGTTGAATACACCTTC
CASSSLDRLRVEYTF
>TRBJ2-3|NA|19|TRBV11-3|TRBD2
TGTGCCAGCAGCTTAGGCCCTACTAGCGGTGGAAAACACACAGATACGCAGTATTTT
CASSLGPTSGGKHTDTQYF
>TRBJ1-5|NA|16|TRBV5-1|TRBD1
TGCGCCAGCAGCTTAGGGGGGACAGGAGGCAATCAGCCCCAGCATTTT
CASSLGGTGGNQPQHF
>TRBJ1-4|NA|16|TRBV7-9|NA
TGTGCCAGCAGCTTAGGGAACAGTGCAACTAATGAAAAACTGTTTTTT
CASSLGNSATNEKLFF
>TRBJ2-2|few|14|TRBV28|NA
TGTGCCAGCAACGTACAGGGAGTCACCGGGGAGCTGTTTTTT
CASNVQGVTGELFF
>TRBJ2-6|NA|17|TRBV30|TRBD2
TGTGCCCATCCGACTAGCGGGGGTGCAGCCGGGGCCAACGTCCTGACTTTC
CAHPTSGGAAGANVLTF
>TRBJ1-5|once|15|TRBV30|TRBD1
TGTGCCTGGGATAACGACAGGGGGGCGAATCAGCCCCAGCATTTT
CAWDNDRGANQPQHF
>TRBJ2-3|NA|15|TRBV2|NA
TGTGCCAGCAGTGAAGGGCGGGGGCGCACAGATACGCAGTATTTT
CASSEGRGRTDTQYF
>TRBJ1-2|NA|11|TRBV29-1|NA
TGCAGCGTTGATGGCGGCTTTGGCTACACCTTC
CSVDGGFGYTF